The rows below give T cell receptor beta chains drawn from one sample of a study of shared clonotypes between healthy human individuals. The table came from immunoSEQ multiplex PCR; TCRdb's copy has only in-frame clones and leaves some out. This table has some 2,000,000 clones, approximately 96% appearing once. The sequenced sample consisted of naive CD4+ T cells sorted from blood. All receptors come from a man younger than 30 in good health. Both conserved end residues are part of each CDR3. A D gene is named only where the DNA matches it firmly. Only part of the rows carry a size: once, few, many, or a class if the clone is expanded.

CDR3aa | CDR3nt | v_gene | d_gene | len | j_gene | abundance
CASSPQRVSAAVNSNQPQHF | TGTGCCAGCTCACCTCAGAGGGTGTCAGCAGCGGTTAATAGCAATCAGCCCCAGCATTTT | TRBV18 | - | 20 | TRBJ1-5 | -
CASSFYGQGNTEAFF | TGTGCCAGCAGCTTCTACGGACAGGGAAACACTGAAGCTTTCTTT | TRBV5-5 | TRBD1 | 15 | TRBJ1-1 | -
CASSQSRGAGDGTDTQYF | TGCGCCAGCAGCCAATCCCGTGGGGCGGGAGACGGCACAGATACGCAGTATTTT | TRBV4-3 | TRBD2 | 18 | TRBJ2-3 | -
CASSLLAGVGYEQYF | TGCGCCAGCAGCTTACTAGCGGGAGTTGGGTACGAGCAGTACTTC | TRBV5-1 | TRBD2 | 15 | TRBJ2-7 | -
CASSLEASGGADTQYF | TGCGCCAGCAGCTTGGAAGCTAGCGGGGGGGCAGATACGCAGTATTTT | TRBV5-1 | TRBD2 | 16 | TRBJ2-3 | -
CASSDTGRPRWETQYF | TGTGCCAGCAGTGACACAGGCCGTCCTCGTTGGGAGACCCAGTACTTC | TRBV2 | - | 16 | TRBJ2-5 | -
CASSLASRSIGADTQYF | TGTGCCAGCAGCTTGGCCTCCAGATCCATTGGAGCAGATACGCAGTATTTT | TRBV5-4 | - | 17 | TRBJ2-3 | -
CASTVSGTANEKLFF | TGTGCCAGCACTGTAAGTGGGACGGCGAATGAAAAACTGTTTTTT | TRBV7-2 | - | 15 | TRBJ1-4 | -
CASSYRVSYNEQFF | TGTGCCAGCAGCTACAGGGTCTCCTACAATGAGCAGTTCTTC | TRBV7-2 | - | 14 | TRBJ2-1 | once
CAISEVGGINQPQHF | TGTGCCATCAGTGAAGTAGGGGGCATCAATCAGCCCCAGCATTTT | TRBV10-3 | TRBD1 | 15 | TRBJ1-5 | -
CASSQDRGQPQHF | TGTGCCAGCAGCCAAGATCGAGGTCAGCCCCAGCATTTT | TRBV4-2 | - | 13 | TRBJ1-5 | -
CASSSPLENEQFF | TGTGCCAGCAGCTCACCCCTAGAGAATGAGCAGTTCTTC | TRBV7-8 | - | 13 | TRBJ2-1 | -
CASSPPNTGGRETQYF | TGCGCCAGCAGCCCCCCCAACACAGGGGGCAGAGAGACCCAGTACTTC | TRBV5-1 | TRBD1 | 16 | TRBJ2-5 | -
CASSLAVAVSYEQYF | TGTGCCAGCAGCTTAGCCGTGGCAGTGTCCTACGAGCAGTACTTC | TRBV7-2 | - | 15 | TRBJ2-7 | -
CASSLTGYSSGNTIYF | TGTGCCAGCAGCTTAACAGGGTATAGCTCTGGAAACACCATATATTTT | TRBV7-2 | - | 16 | TRBJ1-3 | -
CASRRGQNEKLFF | TGTGCCAGCAGGAGGGGTCAGAATGAAAAACTGTTTTTT | TRBV28 | - | 13 | TRBJ1-4 | -